These 23 T cell receptor beta chains share one sample of origin, sequenced in a study of somatic mutations in cytotoxic T cells in rheumatoid arthritis. Data came from immunoSEQ multiplex PCR; TCRdb stores just in-frame clones and leaves some out. The data contain some 30,000 clones, more than 75% of them singletons. Sequenced material: CD8+ T cells sorted from blood. These receptors were obtained from an adult with rheumatoid arthritis.

The chain carries TRBV5-1 and TRBJ2-7; D may be TRBD1 (7 bases). The CDR3 runs to 16 residues. Germline-derived CDR1 and CDR2 are SGHRS and YFSETQ. Trimming left V 4 bases short and J 1 base short, with 18 bases between. CDR3 in amino acids: CASSTFDREDSYEQYF. The CDR3 nucleotides read TGCGCCAGCAGCACTTTCGACAGGGAGGATTCCTACGAGCAGTACTTC.

This rearrangement joins TRBV28 to TRBJ2-2, with a tentative D call TRBD1 (6 bases). Between the trimmed V and J ends, which lost 6 bases and 5 bases, there was a span of 13 bases. Germline assignment: CDR1 MDHEN and CDR2 SYDVKM. This CDR3 spans 14 amino acids. The DNA for the CDR3 is TGTGCCAGCAGCCTCAAAACAGGGACCGGGGAGCTGTTTTTT. It codes for CASSLKTGTGELFF.

This chain joins TRBV29-1 and TRBJ2-5, with a tentative D call TRBD2 (6 bases). Germline V gene sequence: CDR1 SQVTM, CDR2 ANQGSEA. V lost 2 bases and J lost 0, with 10 bases in between. This CDR3 is 14 amino acids long. CDR3 loop: CSVETGDYQETQYF. The CDR3 DNA is TGCAGCGTTGAAACTGGGGACTACCAAGAGACCCAGTACTTC. Together with reference TRBV29-1 and TRBJ2-5, the CDR3 gives the full variable domain: SAVISQKPSRDICQRGTSLTIQCQVDSQVTMMFWYRQQPGQSLTLIATANQGSEATYESGFVIDKFPISRPNLTFSTLTVSNMSPEDSSIYLCSVETGDYQETQYFGPGTRLLVL.

V is TRBV27 and J is TRBJ1-1; possibly TRBD1 for D (5 bases). CDR1 and CDR2 (germline): MNHEY, SMNVEV (reference sequence). V was pared by 5 bases and J by 0 bases, with 13 bases between. The CDR3 has 15 amino acids. CDR3 sequence: CASSPSRGMNTEAFF. DNA for the CDR3: TGTGCCAGCAGTCCCAGTAGGGGAATGAACACTGAAGCTTTCTTT.

The V gene is TRBV7-3, the J gene TRBJ2-1, with D possibly matching TRBD2 (5 bases). The CDR3 is 12 amino acids. Germline lookup yields CDR1 SGHTA and CDR2 FQGTGA. V lost 5 bases, J lost 6 bases, and 8 bases lay in between. CDR3 nucleotide sequence: TGTGCCAGCAGCCCGGGAACCAATGAGCAGTTCTTC. Its translation: CASSPGTNEQFF. The full variable domain, in which reference TRBV7-3 and TRBJ2-1 provide the parts outside the CDR3, is GAGVSQTPSNKVTEKGKYVELRCDPISGHTALYWYRQSLGQGPEFLIYFQGTGAADDSGLPNDRFFAVRPEGSVSTLKIQRTERGDSAVYLCASSPGTNEQFFGPGTRLTVL.

This chain connects TRBV5-3 to TRBJ1-5, with D maybe TRBD1 (5 bases). TRBV5-3 is flagged as an ORF with uncertain function. Trimming took off 8 bases at V and 1 base at J, with 16 bases between the two ends. The length of the CDR3 is 15 residues. The CDR3 loop is CASGLGPGSNQPQHF. The CDR3 coding sequence is TGTGCCAGTGGACTGGGACCAGGGAGCAATCAGCCCCAGCATTTT.

The CDR3, as DNA: TGTGCCAGCAGTCCTCCGGGACAGAGGGGCGAGCAGTACTTC. Protein: CASSPPGQRGEQYF. The rearrangement links TRBV28 to TRBJ2-7; 7 bases line up with TRBD1. This CDR3 spans 14 amino acids. CDR1 and CDR2 (germline): MDHEN, SYDVKM. V was pared by 5 bases and J by 6 bases, with 10 bases of the junction left unmatched.

The CDR3 DNA sequence: TGTGCCAGCAGTGAAACGGACAGGGGGGGTCCGGCTTTCTTT. Protein product: CASSETDRGGPAFF. V usage is TRBV6-1 and J usage is TRBJ1-1; 10 bases agree with TRBD1. J was trimmed by 11 bases and V by 2 bases; bases with no gene match: 8. CDR1 and CDR2 from the germline V gene are MNHNS and SASEGT. The CDR3 extends over 14 amino acids.

V is TRBV7-9 and J is TRBJ2-5; D ambiguous. Deletions cut 1 base from V and 5 bases from J, with 8 bases between. CDR3 length equals 13 residues. Germline V gene data show CDR1 as SEHNR and CDR2 as FQNEAQ (reference sequence). The CDR3, as DNA: TGTGCCAGCAGCTTAGTCTCCGAGGAGACCCAGTACTTC. Translating gives CASSLVSEETQYF.

The chain carries TRBV7-6 and TRBJ2-3; perhaps TRBD2 as D (6 bases). Germline V gives CDR1 SGHVS, CDR2 FNYEAQ. CDR3 length: 15 residues. The V end lost 0 bases, the J end lost 3 bases, and 10 bases lay between the germline ends. The CDR3 nucleotides read TGTGCCAGCAGCTTAGCTTATGGGGGGACAGATACGCAGTATTTT. Residues: CASSLAYGGTDTQYF.

CDR3 amino acids: CASSSPGLAGGFRDEQFF. CDR3 coding DNA: TGTGCCAGCAGTTCCCCGGGACTAGCGGGGGGATTCAGGGATGAGCAGTTCTTC. The genes are TRBV27 and TRBJ2-1; 15 nucleotides agree with TRBD2. V dropped 4 bases and J dropped 8; count of bases not matched to a gene: 12. This CDR3 has 18 residues. From germline, CDR1 is MNHEY and CDR2 SMNVEV (reference sequence).

The chain employs TRBV9 and TRBJ2-1, with a weak D call TRBD1 (6 bases). V dropped 2 bases and J dropped 9 bases, with 15 bases sitting between them. The CDR3 runs to 14 residues. Germline lookup yields CDR1 SGDLS and CDR2 YYNGEE. In nucleotides, the CDR3 is TGTGCCAGCAGCGTTTTGAGTGGGGGCCGTGAGCAGTTCTTC. It codes for CASSVLSGGREQFF.

The rearrangement joins TRBV28 to TRBJ1-1; D is unresolved. The ends were cut back, 6 bases at V and 6 bases at J, with 17 bases in the middle. Per the germline V gene, CDR1 is MDHEN and CDR2 is SYDVKM. CDR3 length: 14 amino acids. The CDR3 DNA reads TGTGCCAGCAGACTCCGCGGGAAGAGCTCTGAAGCTTTCTTT. It yields the protein CASRLRGKSSEAFF.

The V call is TRBV27, the J call TRBJ1-4, with D tentatively TRBD1 (6 bases). The germline CDR1 and CDR2 sequences are MNHEY and SMNVEV (reference sequence). This CDR3 contains 12 residues. The V end was cut by 11 bases, the J end by 8 bases, with 15 bases between. Written as DNA, the CDR3 is TGTGCCGCCGGGGGGCTTAGGGAAAAACTGTTTTTT. Translation gives CAAGGLREKLFF.

The rearrangement links TRBV19 to TRBJ2-2, with 7 nucleotides matching TRBD2. Germline values: CDR1 LNHDA, CDR2 SQIVND (reference sequence). The CDR3 sequence is 15 residues long. With 5 bases clipped from V and 5 bases from J, the junction kept 8 bases outside the gene matches. CDR3 sequence (DNA): TGTGCCAGTAGTTGGGGGGAGGGTTCGACCGGGGAGCTGTTTTTT. The encoded protein is CASSWGEGSTGELFF.

The chain's CDR3 is CASSPETDTQYF. As DNA, the CDR3 is TGTGCCAGCAGCCCCGAGACAGATACGCAGTATTTT. The V gene is TRBV9, the J gene TRBJ2-3; D gene ambiguous. Germline lookup yields CDR1 SGDLS and CDR2 YYNGEE. The CDR3 sequence is 12 residues long. Deletions cut 4 bases from V and 3 bases from J, with 6 bases between.

The J gene is TRBJ2-1, the V gene TRBV27, with TRBD2 matching over 10 bases. CDR1 MNHEY and CDR2 SMNVEV come from the germline V gene (reference sequence). There are 16 residues in the CDR3. Trimming at V came to 6 bases and at J to 0 bases, leaving 5 bases not matched to a gene. The chain's CDR3 is CASRGLAQSSYNEQFF. Here the CDR3 DNA reads TGTGCCAGCAGGGGACTAGCGCAAAGCTCCTACAATGAGCAGTTCTTC.

This clone was picked up one time. J is TRBJ2-3 and V is TRBV6-1; the match to TRBD2 covers 7 bases. V shed 4 bases, J shed 2 bases, and the junction held 12 bases outside the gene matches. Per the germline V gene, CDR1 is MNHNS and CDR2 is SASEGT. The CDR3 is 17 residues long. In DNA form, the CDR3 reads TGTGCCAGCAGTGTAGAGCTAGCGGCGATAAACACAGATACGCAGTATTTT. It is translated as CASSVELAAINTDTQYF.

The chain is built from TRBV13 and TRBJ1-3, with 7 bases fitting TRBD1. V lost 7 bases and J lost 0; bases outside the gene matches: 9. Germline V CDR1 and CDR2: PRHDT, FYEKMQ (reference sequence). The length of the CDR3 is 16 residues. DNA of the CDR3: TGTGCCAGCACCCTGGGACAGCGTCTCTCTGGAAACACCATATATTTT. It specifies CASTLGQRLSGNTIYF. Variable domain in full (rest from reference TRBV13 and TRBJ1-3): AAGVIQSPRHLIKEKRETATLKCYPIPRHDTVYWYQQGPGQDPQFLISFYEKMQSDKGSIPDRFSAQQFSDYHSELNMSSLELGDSALYFCASTLGQRLSGNTIYFGEGSWLTVV.

This clone showed up just once. The gene calls are TRBV7-9 and TRBJ1-1; D not certain. CDR3 size: 14 residues. Germline V gene sequence: CDR1 SEHNR, CDR2 FQNEAQ (reference sequence). V shed 1 base and J shed 4 bases, with 10 bases lying between them. In nucleotides, the CDR3 is TGTGCCAGCAGCTTAGTGGGGAGAATCACTGAAGCTTTCTTT. Its translation: CASSLVGRITEAFF. Drawing the rest from reference TRBV7-9 and TRBJ1-1, the complete variable domain is DTGVSQNPRHKITKRGQNVTFRCDPISEHNRLYWYRQTLGQGPEFLTYFQNEAQLEKSRLLSDRFSAERPKGSFSTLEIQRTEQGDSAMYLCASSLVGRITEAFFGQGTRLTVV.

This clone was seen a few times. This chain connects TRBV7-9 to TRBJ1-1, with unresolved D. Germline CDR1 is SEHNR and CDR2 is FQNEAQ (reference sequence). The germline V and J ends were trimmed by 0 bases and 1 base, with 3 bases remaining between them. This CDR3 has 13 amino acids. As DNA, the CDR3 is TGTGCCAGCAGCTTAGCGGGGAACACTGAAGCTTTCTTT. Its translation is CASSLAGNTEAFF.

This chain links TRBV5-5 with TRBJ1-2; D not resolved. Germline V gene sequence: CDR1 SGHKS, CDR2 YYEKEE (reference sequence). CDR3 length: 18 residues. Trimming removed 1 base at V and 1 base at J, with 20 bases between. For the CDR3, the DNA is TGTGCCAGCAGCTTGAAGGCGGATTTAGGCGATTATAACTATGGCTACACCTTC. Encoded protein: CASSLKADLGDYNYGYTF.

The sample holds a few counts of this clone. The chain recombines TRBV6-5 with TRBJ1-3; no reliable D call. CDR3 length equals 15 residues. Trimming left V 5 bases short and J 0 bases short, with 11 bases between. In germline, CDR1 is MNHEY, CDR2 SVGAGI. The CDR3 reads CASSLYPHSGNTIYF. In nucleotides, the CDR3 is TGTGCCAGCAGTCTATATCCCCACTCTGGAAACACCATATATTTT.